The rows below give T cell receptor beta chains drawn from one sample of a study of CD8 T cell repertoires and HIV-1 epitope variants. Libraries were prepared by immunoSEQ multiplex PCR; TCRdb keeps only in-frame clonotypes and omits some of them. The sample comprises 4,000 to 5,500 clones, around three fifths of which are singletons, and roughly 40% rests with the top ten. These receptors' antigens are unknown. Specimen: cultured CD8+ T cells derived from PBMCs. The receptor set was obtained from a male donor with HIV. Each CDR3 is given with its conserved first and last residue. The D gene is left open where the match is weak.

D gene: TRBD1; V gene: TRBV13; CDR3 protein: CASSHTGDSEAFF
D gene: NA; V gene: TRBV11-2; CDR3 protein: CASSSDVSAYEQYF
D gene: NA; V gene: TRBV19; CDR3 protein: CASSHSYEQYF
D gene: TRBD1; V gene: TRBV4-3; CDR3 protein: CASSQDEDTGGEAQHF
D gene: TRBD1; V gene: TRBV19; CDR3 protein: CASSLAGGSYEQYF
D gene: TRBD1; V gene: TRBV2; CDR3 protein: CASSTGTGAIDEQYF
D gene: TRBD1; V gene: TRBV6-5; CDR3 protein: CASSYSTGGNAEAFF
D gene: TRBD2; V gene: TRBV6-5; CDR3 protein: CATGGYEQFF
D gene: NA; V gene: TRBV30; CDR3 protein: CAWQGVYEQYF
D gene: NA; V gene: TRBV5-1; CDR3 protein: CASSLVELPNNEQFF
D gene: NA; V gene: TRBV4-1; CDR3 protein: CASSQGLNEQFF
D gene: TRBD1; V gene: TRBV11-3; CDR3 protein: CASSPQGQGMYEQYF
D gene: NA; V gene: TRBV7-9; CDR3 protein: CASSLMAQPQHF
D gene: TRBD1; V gene: TRBV27; CDR3 protein: CASSYQTGGGYEQYF
D gene: TRBD1; V gene: TRBV18; CDR3 protein: CASSRGQGEGQPQHF
D gene: NA; V gene: TRBV7-8; CDR3 protein: CASSLDAGAYEQYF
D gene: TRBD1; V gene: TRBV7-8; CDR3 protein: CASSDGQVSPYGYTF
D gene: TRBD2; V gene: TRBV2; CDR3 protein: CASIRGSGSLHEQYF
D gene: TRBD1; V gene: TRBV7-9; CDR3 protein: CASSLVQGSEKLFF
D gene: TRBD1; V gene: TRBV7-9; CDR3 protein: CASSPTDRDNEKLFF
D gene: TRBD1; V gene: TRBV7-6; CDR3 protein: CASSLGDRGYEQYF
D gene: NA; V gene: TRBV28; CDR3 protein: CASSSITGNEQYF
D gene: TRBD1; V gene: TRBV19; CDR3 protein: CASSPHPGTGPSAQPQHF
D gene: NA; V gene: TRBV27; CDR3 protein: CASSLSPAQGGVEETQYF
D gene: NA; V gene: TRBV5-1; CDR3 protein: CASSPELDYYEQYF
D gene: TRBD1; V gene: TRBV19; CDR3 protein: CATRTGKVDTQYF
D gene: NA; V gene: TRBV7-9; CDR3 protein: CASSWENTEAFF
D gene: TRBD2; V gene: TRBV27; CDR3 protein: CASSLSPSGGTDTQYF
D gene: NA; V gene: TRBV19; CDR3 protein: CASNWGGDTEAFF
D gene: TRBD2; V gene: TRBV7-2; CDR3 protein: CASSLGLSGGVLTQYF
D gene: NA; V gene: TRBV2; CDR3 protein: CASSDYKAGGDTGELFF
D gene: TRBD2; V gene: TRBV5-1; CDR3 protein: CASSLAGGLAYNEQFF
D gene: TRBD2; V gene: TRBV27; CDR3 protein: CASSYSGGAADTQYF
D gene: NA; V gene: TRBV9; CDR3 protein: CASSPLGGQGNSPLHF
D gene: NA; V gene: TRBV5-4; CDR3 protein: CASRAQRSQPYEQYF
D gene: NA; V gene: TRBV6-5; CDR3 protein: CASSYVDSREQFF
D gene: NA; V gene: TRBV27; CDR3 protein: CASSLWGPGGVVSGNQPQHF
D gene: NA; V gene: TRBV30; CDR3 protein: CAWSVHSNTEAFF
D gene: NA; V gene: TRBV25-1; CDR3 protein: CASSEFVGVTQYF
D gene: NA; V gene: TRBV11-2; CDR3 protein: CASSLGGDNQPQHF
D gene: TRBD2; V gene: TRBV9; CDR3 protein: CASSVGDGGGFETQYF
D gene: NA; V gene: TRBV27; CDR3 protein: CASSPEGRLSYEQYF
D gene: TRBD1; V gene: TRBV2; CDR3 protein: CASSDPVQGNSNQPQHF
D gene: NA; V gene: TRBV5-1; CDR3 protein: CASSPLEGTEAFF
D gene: TRBD1; V gene: TRBV7-2; CDR3 protein: CASRRTGEEKLFF
D gene: NA; V gene: TRBV7-2; CDR3 protein: CASSTVLDLRVYEQYF
D gene: TRBD2; V gene: TRBV5-6; CDR3 protein: CASSLTAGGEQFF
D gene: TRBD1; V gene: TRBV28; CDR3 protein: CASSPGGSEQFF
D gene: TRBD1; V gene: TRBV5-8; CDR3 protein: CASSPYRGPYEQYF
D gene: TRBD1; V gene: TRBV4-2; CDR3 protein: CASSQPTGGYEQYF
D gene: NA; V gene: TRBV4-2; CDR3 protein: CASSQDRTAYEQYF
D gene: NA; V gene: TRBV28; CDR3 protein: CASSLEGQSPYEQYF
D gene: NA; V gene: TRBV10-3; CDR3 protein: CAITLDGNTEAFF
D gene: NA; V gene: TRBV5-6; CDR3 protein: CASSPTVSYEQYF
D gene: NA; V gene: TRBV6-6; CDR3 protein: CASRAREKLFF